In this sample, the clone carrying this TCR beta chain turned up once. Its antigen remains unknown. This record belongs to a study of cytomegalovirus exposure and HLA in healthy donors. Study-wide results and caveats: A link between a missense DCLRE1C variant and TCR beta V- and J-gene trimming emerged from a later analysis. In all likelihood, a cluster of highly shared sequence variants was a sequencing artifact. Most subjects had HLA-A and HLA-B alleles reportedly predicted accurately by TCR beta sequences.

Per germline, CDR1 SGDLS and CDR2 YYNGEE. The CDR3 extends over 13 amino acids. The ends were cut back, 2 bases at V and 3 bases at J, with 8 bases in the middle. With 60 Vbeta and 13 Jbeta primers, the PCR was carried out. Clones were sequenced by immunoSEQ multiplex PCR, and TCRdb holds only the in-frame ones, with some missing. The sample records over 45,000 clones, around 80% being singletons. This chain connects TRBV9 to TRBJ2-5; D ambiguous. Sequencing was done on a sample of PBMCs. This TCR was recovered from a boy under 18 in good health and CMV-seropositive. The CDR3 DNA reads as TGTGCCAGCAGCGTTTCGGTTGAAGAGACCCAGTACTTC. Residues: CASSVSVEETQYF.